This T cell receptor (beta chain) emerged from a study of blood T cell repertoires in COVID-19. Whole-study context: Collection of acute and convalescent COVID-19 samples took place in the United States, Italy and Spain. T cells, B-cell-depleted T cells, or PBMCs provided the cDNA or gDNA that served as material.

The authors' processing: Scientists estimated how many nucleated cells there were by amplifying reference gene primers. The protocol was immunoSEQ multiplex PCR, while the TCRdb copy is restricted to in-frame clones and leaves out a portion. V, J and clone size are those of that table, while D and trimming were read from the DNA. The repertoire includes over 150,000 clones, roughly 72% of them detected once, and 3.7% sits in the top ten. CDR3 length: 15 amino acids. V lost 5 bases, J lost 2 bases, and 18 bases lay in between. The germline V gene encodes CDR1 GTSNPN and CDR2 SVGIG (reference sequence).

The clonotype was recovered from a woman older than 75 with acute or convalescent COVID-19. The sample was peripheral blood. The genes are TRBV30 and TRBJ1-2; possibly TRBD1 for D (6 bases). The CDR3: CAWRTVQTVNYGYTF. The CDR3 DNA reads TGTGCCTGGCGGACAGTCCAAACCGTCAACTATGGCTACACCTTC. The full variable domain, its missing parts supplied by reference TRBV30 and TRBJ1-2, is SQTIHQWPATLVQPVGSPLSLECTVEGTSNPNLYWYRQAAGRGLQLLFYSVGIGQISSEVPQNLSASRPQDRQFILSSKKLLLSDSGFYLCAWRTVQTVNYGYTFGSGTRLTVV.